The rows below give T cell receptor beta chains drawn from one sample of a study of cytomegalovirus exposure and HLA in healthy donors. Measured with immunoSEQ multiplex PCR; TCRdb has only the in-frame clones, and not every one. The sample shows about 280,000 clones, 88% of them seen only once. The specimen was PBMCs. All receptors derive from a woman aged 18-29 years in good health and CMV-seronegative. Both conserved end residues are part of each CDR3.

V gene: TRBV20-1
J gene: TRBJ1-2
CDR3 protein: CSALTYYGYTF

V gene: TRBV18
J gene: TRBJ2-1
CDR3 protein: CASSQAVIKEDEQFF

V gene: TRBV7-7
J gene: TRBJ2-7
CDR3 protein: CASSADGGLRQYF

V gene: TRBV2
J gene: TRBJ2-3
CDR3 protein: CASTYSGPSTDTQYF

V gene: TRBV25-1
J gene: TRBJ1-5
CDR3 protein: CASSEVGGQPQHF

V gene: TRBV28
J gene: TRBJ2-7
CDR3 protein: CASSSGGSEQYF

V gene: TRBV29-1
J gene: TRBJ2-1
CDR3 protein: CSVEVWREVPEQFF

V gene: TRBV6-1
J gene: TRBJ1-3
CDR3 protein: CASSEEVRGRVKRNTIYF

V gene: TRBV18
J gene: TRBJ1-1
CDR3 protein: CASSGYRVEAFF

V gene: TRBV5-5
J gene: TRBJ1-6
CDR3 protein: CASSHAQSYNSPLHF

V gene: TRBV27
J gene: TRBJ2-7
CDR3 protein: CASSLPTARTSGRARLYEQYF

V gene: TRBV6-6
J gene: TRBJ2-7
CDR3 protein: CASSRSGGTYEQYF

V gene: TRBV4-1
J gene: TRBJ2-1
CDR3 protein: CASSQVLAPNEQFF

V gene: TRBV19
J gene: TRBJ2-5
CDR3 protein: CASSIGSPGETQYF

V gene: TRBV9
J gene: TRBJ2-5
CDR3 protein: CASSEGQATQETQYF

V gene: TRBV7-2
J gene: TRBJ2-1
CDR3 protein: CASSLFAGAYNEQFF

V gene: TRBV15
J gene: TRBJ1-5
CDR3 protein: CATSRAGRGSNQPQHF

V gene: TRBV6-1
J gene: TRBJ2-7
CDR3 protein: CASCPFDRHSYEQYF

V gene: TRBV28
J gene: TRBJ1-6
CDR3 protein: CASRGRGQGSSNSPLHF

V gene: TRBV18
J gene: TRBJ1-1
CDR3 protein: CASSFPGLLNTEAFF

V gene: TRBV11-2
J gene: TRBJ1-6
CDR3 protein: CASSLAHDSNSPLHF

V gene: TRBV25-1
J gene: TRBJ1-4
CDR3 protein: CASRGRGNEKLFF

V gene: TRBV19
J gene: TRBJ2-5
CDR3 protein: CASSIAGVETQYF

V gene: TRBV7-2
J gene: TRBJ1-5
CDR3 protein: CASSFTGEGNQPQHF

V gene: TRBV5-6
J gene: TRBJ1-3
CDR3 protein: CASSLSVGNTIYF

V gene: TRBV5-4
J gene: TRBJ2-5
CDR3 protein: CACGGLEETQYF

V gene: TRBV5-1
J gene: TRBJ1-2
CDR3 protein: CASSFSGDGYTF

V gene: TRBV19
J gene: TRBJ2-5
CDR3 protein: CASTGAGGETQYF

V gene: TRBV5-6
J gene: TRBJ2-7
CDR3 protein: CASSFASGSEQYF

V gene: TRBV7-2
J gene: TRBJ1-2
CDR3 protein: CASSLFVAATIYGYTF

V gene: TRBV30
J gene: TRBJ2-4
CDR3 protein: CAWGQNIQYF

V gene: TRBV28
J gene: TRBJ2-7
CDR3 protein: CASSLNSGGREQYF

V gene: TRBV4-3
J gene: TRBJ2-3
CDR3 protein: CASSPAGSTDTQYF

V gene: TRBV9
J gene: TRBJ1-2
CDR3 protein: CASSPGQIAGYTF

V gene: TRBV5-4
J gene: TRBJ1-1
CDR3 protein: CASSLGGQGRTTEAFF